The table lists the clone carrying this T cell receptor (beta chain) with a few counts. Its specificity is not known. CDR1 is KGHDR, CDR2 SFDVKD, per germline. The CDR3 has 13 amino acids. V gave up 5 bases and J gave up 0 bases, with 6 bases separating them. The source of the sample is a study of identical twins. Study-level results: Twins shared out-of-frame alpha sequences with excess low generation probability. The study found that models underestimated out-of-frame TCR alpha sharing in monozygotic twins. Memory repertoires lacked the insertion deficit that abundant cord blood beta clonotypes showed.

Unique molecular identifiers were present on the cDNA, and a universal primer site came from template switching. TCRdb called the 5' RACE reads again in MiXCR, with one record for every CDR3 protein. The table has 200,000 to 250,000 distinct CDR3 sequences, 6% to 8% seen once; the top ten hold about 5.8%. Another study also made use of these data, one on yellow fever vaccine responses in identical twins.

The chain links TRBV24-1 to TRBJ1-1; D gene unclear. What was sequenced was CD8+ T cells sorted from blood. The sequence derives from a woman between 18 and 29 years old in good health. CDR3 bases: TGTGCCACCAGTGTGGGGATGAACACTGAAGCTTTCTTT. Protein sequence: CATSVGMNTEAFF.